What follows are 16 T cell receptor beta chains derived from one specimen sequenced in a study of cytomegalovirus exposure and HLA in healthy donors. The primer mix had 60 Vbeta and 13 Jbeta primers. Clones were read by immunoSEQ multiplex PCR, and TCRdb kept only the in-frame ones, dropping some. In the table there are around 150,000 clones, approximately 8.9% of which are singletons. Sequencing used PBMCs. Source of these receptors: a woman in her thirties or forties in good health and CMV-seropositive.

On this clone itself: The sample carries other DNA sequences with the same CDR3. The gene calls are TRBV7-9 and TRBJ1-4; D possibly corresponds to TRBD1 (6 bases). The CDR3 is made up of 17 amino acids. With 2 bases removed from V and 8 bases from J, the gap between germline ends came to 21 bases. Germline CDR1 and CDR2: SEHNR and FQNEAQ (reference sequence). The CDR3 DNA reads TGTGCCAGCAGCTTATTACCACCTGGGTGGGGACAAGAAAAACTGTTTTTT. As protein: CASSLLPPGWGQEKLFF.

The chain carries TRBV19 and TRBJ2-5; TRBD1 agrees at 7 bases. The J call may be mistaken, given a closer DNA end match to TRBJ2-7. The germline gives CDR1 LNHDA, CDR2 SQIVND (reference sequence). The CDR3 runs 11 residues. CDR3 sequence reads: CASRNRGEQYF. The CDR3 region has the DNA TGTGCCAGTAGGAACAGGGGCGAGCAGTACTTC.

This clone was counted between two and nine times. The chain links TRBV7-2 to TRBJ2-7; 7 bases agree with TRBD2. Germline lookup yields CDR1 SGHTA and CDR2 FQGNSA. The CDR3 runs to 14 residues. The V gene end was trimmed by 3 bases and the J gene end by 4 bases; junction bases not matched to a gene: 6. The CDR3 DNA follows: TGTGCCAGCAGCTTTGGGGGAGGGCGGTACGAGCAGTACTTC. Its protein product is CASSFGGGRYEQYF.

This clone was picked up a small number of times. V is TRBV5-1 and J is TRBJ2-7; 9 bases line up with TRBD2. CDR3 length: 18 amino acids. Germline V gene lookup returns CDR1 SGHRS and CDR2 YFSETQ. The J segment lost 0 bases and the V segment lost 2 bases, leaving 12 bases of the junction unmatched. The CDR3 DNA is TGCGCCAGCAGCTTCTTTGCCCTTTCTAGCGGGGTCTCCTACGAGCAGTACTTC. Its protein is CASSFFALSSGVSYEQYF. Drawing the rest from reference TRBV5-1 and TRBJ2-7, the complete variable domain is KAGVTQTPRYLIKTRGQQVTLSCSPISGHRSVSWYQQTPGQGLQFLFEYFSETQRNKGNFPGRFSGRQFSNSRSEMNVSTLELGDSALYLCASSFFALSSGVSYEQYFGPGTRLTVT.

This clone was found a few times. This sequence joins TRBV7-3 and TRBJ2-1; 7 bases match TRBD2. Losses at the gene ends were 5 bases for V and 7 bases for J; bases not matched to a gene: 5. The CDR3 is 13 residues long. Germline V CDR1 and CDR2: SGHTA, FQGTGA. CDR3 DNA sequence: TGTGCCAGCAGCGGTGGGGGGGGAAATGAGCAGTTCTTC. It yields the protein CASSGGGGNEQFF.

A few counts support this clone. The V gene is TRBV6-5, the J gene TRBJ1-2; 8 bases match TRBD1. Losses at the gene ends were 0 bases for V and 7 bases for J; bases not matched to a gene: 10. The CDR3 has 16 residues. CDR1 is MNHEY, CDR2 SVGAGI, per germline. CDR3 sequence reads: CASSYSGPRGPGGYTF. In DNA form, the CDR3 reads TGTGCCAGCAGTTACTCGGGCCCCAGGGGGCCGGGTGGCTACACCTTC.

This clone appeared a few times. This chain joins TRBV7-9 and TRBJ2-2, with 8 bases identical to TRBD2. Looked up from germline, CDR1 is SEHNR and CDR2 is FQNEAQ (reference sequence). The CDR3 is made up of 18 amino acids. With V trimmed by 1 base and J by 3 bases, 10 bases remained unmatched. DNA for the CDR3: TGTGCCAGCAGCTTAGGAGTCGGGGGGGCAGTCGACACCGGGGAGCTGTTTTTT. Its translation is CASSLGVGGAVDTGELFF.

This rearrangement joins TRBV5-4 to TRBJ1-1; D unclear. V dropped 4 bases and J dropped 10 bases, with 17 bases sitting between them. This CDR3 region has 13 residues. Germline lookup yields CDR1 SGHNT and CDR2 YYREEE (reference sequence). The CDR3 DNA reads as TGTGCCAGCAGCCCGGGATCCCATCACGGAGCTTTCTTT. Translated, it gives CASSPGSHHGAFF.

The chain carries TRBV7-9 and TRBJ1-2; D is perhaps TRBD1 (6 bases). Trimming removed 5 bases from V and 1 base from J, with 11 bases in between. CDR3 length: 14 amino acids. Germline V lookup: CDR1 SEHNR, CDR2 FQNEAQ (reference sequence). CDR3 DNA: TGTGCCAGCAGCATGATACAGGGTAACTATGGCTACACCTTC. Its translation is CASSMIQGNYGYTF.

The sample holds a few counts of this clone. Other DNA sequences from this sample encode an identical CDR3 as well. The chain couples TRBV7-2 to TRBJ2-7, with 8 bases that match TRBD1. The length of the CDR3 is 13 residues. The trim removed 4 bases at V and 5 bases at J, leaving 4 bases unmatched. CDR1 is SGHTA, CDR2 FQGNSA, per germline. In nucleotides, the CDR3 is TGTGCCAGCAGCTGGACAGGGAGAAACGAGCAGTACTTC. Encoded protein: CASSWTGRNEQYF.

V usage is TRBV10-3 and J usage is TRBJ2-1; D is unresolved. V was trimmed by 3 bases and J by 7 bases, leaving 7 bases between them. CDR1 is ENHRY, CDR2 SYGVKD, per germline. The CDR3 runs 12 residues. As DNA, the CDR3 is TGTGCCATCAGTGAAATCGGTAATGAGCAGTTCTTC. Its translation is CAISEIGNEQFF.

This clone was counted only a few times. This chain links TRBV5-4 with TRBJ2-3; D unclear. The CDR3 is made up of 13 amino acids. CDR1 is SGHNT and CDR2 is YYREEE in the germline V gene (reference sequence). Trimming pared 0 bases from V and 4 bases from J, leaving 6 bases between. The CDR3 is CASSLEHSDTQYF. The CDR3 nucleotides read TGTGCCAGCAGCTTGGAACATTCAGATACGCAGTATTTT.

This clone was counted between two and nine times. The rearrangement links TRBV9 to TRBJ1-2, with 8 nucleotides matching TRBD1. V shed 2 bases, J shed 2 bases, and the junction held 2 bases outside the gene matches. Germline V gene sequence: CDR1 SGDLS, CDR2 YYNGEE. The CDR3 sequence is 14 residues long. The CDR3 region is CASSVRTGNYGYTF. The DNA for the CDR3 is TGTGCCAGCAGCGTCAGGACAGGGAACTATGGCTACACCTTC.

This chain links TRBV21-1 with TRBJ2-3; the table calls TRBD1, which could not be checked here. TRBV21-1 constitutes a pseudogene. This CDR3 has 14 residues. In DNA form, the CDR3 reads TGTGCCAGCCGCCCGAGTGGGCGCACAGATACGCAGTATTTT. Its translation: CASRPSGRTDTQYF.

This chain's CDR3 is CATSRDTRQGRAFF. The CDR3 coding sequence is TGTGCCACCAGCAGAGATACCCGACAGGGGAGAGCTTTCTTT. V gene TRBV15 combines with J gene TRBJ1-1, with TRBD1 matching over 8 bases. V lost 0 bases to trimming and J lost 10 bases; unmatched junction nucleotides: 7. This CDR3 is 14 amino acids long. Looked up from germline, CDR1 is LNHNV and CDR2 is YYDKDF (reference sequence).

This clone has just a few counts. Other DNA sequences in the same sample also yield this CDR3. CDR3 sequence (DNA): TGTGCCAGCAGCTTACGGGGTCACGAGCAGTACTTC. It yields the protein CASSLRGHEQYF. The chain carries TRBV11-3 and TRBJ2-7; possibly TRBD2 for D (5 bases). Germline CDR1 is SGHNT and CDR2 is YENEEA. The CDR3 sequence is 12 residues long. The V and J ends lost 2 bases and 5 bases respectively, with 7 bases between them.